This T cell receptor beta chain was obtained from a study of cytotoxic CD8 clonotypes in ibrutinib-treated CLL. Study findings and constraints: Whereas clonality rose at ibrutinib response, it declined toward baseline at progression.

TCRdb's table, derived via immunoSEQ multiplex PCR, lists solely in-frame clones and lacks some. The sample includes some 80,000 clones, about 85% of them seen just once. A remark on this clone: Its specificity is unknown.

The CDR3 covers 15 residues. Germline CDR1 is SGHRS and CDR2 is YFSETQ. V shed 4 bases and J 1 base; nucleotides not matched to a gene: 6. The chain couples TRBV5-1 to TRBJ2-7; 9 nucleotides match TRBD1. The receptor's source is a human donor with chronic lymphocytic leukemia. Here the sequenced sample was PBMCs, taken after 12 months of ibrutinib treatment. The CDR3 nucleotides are TGCGCCAGCAGCCCTTCCGGGACAGGGTCCTACGAGCAGTACTTC. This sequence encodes CASSPSGTGSYEQYF.